The 13 T cell receptor beta chains listed next were all sequenced from one sample in a study of blood T cell repertoires in COVID-19. Repertoires were generated with immunoSEQ multiplex PCR, while TCRdb's copy carries only in-frame clones and drops some. The table shows about 270,000 clones, with about 80% occurring only once. Material: peripheral blood. The origin of the receptors is a woman in her 50s who had recovered from COVID-19.

This chain connects TRBV6-5 to TRBJ2-7; D unresolved. This CDR3 comprises 13 residues. Trimming took 6 bases from V and 0 from J, leaving 9 bases between them. Germline assignment: CDR1 MNHEY and CDR2 SVGAGI. The CDR3 DNA reads TGTGCCAGCAGCCTTAGAAGCTCCTACGAGCAGTACTTC. Protein product: CASSLRSSYEQYF.

This chain uses TRBV27 with TRBJ1-2, with 9 positions matching TRBD1. Per germline, CDR1 MNHEY and CDR2 SMNVEV (reference sequence). There are 16 residues in the CDR3. V was clipped by 3 bases and J by 2 bases; unmatched bases: 7. This CDR3 is CASSLNPGTGNYGYTF. CDR3 coding DNA: TGTGCCAGCAGTTTGAATCCGGGGACAGGGAACTATGGCTACACCTTC.

CDR3 DNA: TGTGCCAGCCTCTCCTACGAGCAGTACTTC. Translation gives CASLSYEQYF. This sequence joins TRBV19 and TRBJ2-7; D remains unclear. Trimming cost V 9 bases and J 0 bases, with 3 bases left between them. The germline gives CDR1 LNHDA, CDR2 SQIVND (reference sequence). The CDR3 contains 10 residues.

The chain has TRBV5-4 and TRBJ1-1; 9 bases align to TRBD1. The CDR3 is 14 residues long. CDR1 SGHNT and CDR2 YYREEE come from the germline V gene (reference sequence). Trimming took 3 bases from V and 6 from J; bases not matched to a gene: 6. The CDR3 reads CASSSGTGSPEAFF. The CDR3 DNA reads as TGTGCCAGCAGCTCCGGGACAGGGTCCCCTGAAGCTTTCTTT.

A single count supports this clone. The rearrangement uses TRBV2 and TRBJ1-5; no clear D. The germline V gene has CDR1 SNHLY and CDR2 FYNNEI. V dropped 3 bases and J dropped 5 bases, with 11 bases sitting between them. The CDR3 length is 14 residues. The CDR3: CASSESSGYQPQHF. CDR3 DNA sequence: TGTGCCAGCAGTGAGAGCTCGGGGTATCAGCCCCAGCATTTT.

The chain employs TRBV4-1 and TRBJ1-4; perhaps TRBD1 as D (6 bases). Germline lookup yields CDR1 MGHRA and CDR2 YSYEKL. The CDR3 is 15 residues long. Trimming left V 4 bases short and J 8 bases short, with 17 bases between. This chain's CDR3 is CASSLRQELREKLFF. In nucleotides, the CDR3 is TGCGCCAGCAGCCTACGACAGGAATTACGAGAAAAACTGTTTTTT.

The rearrangement uses TRBV9 and TRBJ2-4, with 7 bases identical to TRBD2. This CDR3 region has 17 residues. Trimming at V came to 1 base and at J to 7 bases, leaving 14 bases not matched to a gene. CDR1 SGDLS and CDR2 YYNGEE come from the germline V gene. This chain's CDR3 is CASSVMSSGYLGNIQYF. CDR3 DNA sequence: TGTGCCAGCAGCGTAATGTCTAGCGGATATCTTGGGAACATTCAGTACTTC.

This clone was picked up one time. The genes are TRBV5-3 and TRBJ1-2, with TRBD1 as a possible D gene (6 bases). TRBV5-3 is an ORF, with its function uncertain. V lost 4 bases to trimming and J lost 6 bases, with 16 bases between them. CDR3 size: 14 residues. In nucleotides, the CDR3 is TGTGCCAGAAGCAGAGGGGCAGGGGCCAATGGCTACACCTTC. It translates to CARSRGAGANGYTF.

This sequence joins TRBV18 and TRBJ1-3; 7 bases agree with TRBD1. The CDR3 has 15 amino acids. V trimming: 3 bases; J trimming: 0 bases; junction bases outside the gene matches: 2. Germline assignment: CDR1 KGHSH and CDR2 LQKENI. The CDR3 sequence is CASSPGQLSGNTIYF. Here the CDR3 DNA reads TGTGCCAGCTCACCGGGACAGCTCTCTGGAAACACCATATATTTT.

V usage is TRBV14 and J usage is TRBJ2-2; D remains ambiguous. The V end was cut by 4 bases, the J end by 6 bases, with 9 bases between. The germline CDR1 and CDR2 sequences are SGHDN and FVKESK. The CDR3 has 13 amino acids. CDR3 nucleotides: TGTGCCAGCAGCCTGAGGTGGGCCGGGGAGCTGTTTTTT. This sequence encodes CASSLRWAGELFF.

The chain employs TRBV24-1 and TRBJ2-3; no firm D call. The CDR3 is 14 residues long. V was trimmed by 7 bases and J by 1 base, leaving 11 bases between them. Looked up from germline, CDR1 is KGHDR and CDR2 is SFDVKD. The DNA for the CDR3 is TGTGCCACCAGCCCTACGTTTGGCACAGATACGCAGTATTTT. Translating it yields CATSPTFGTDTQYF.

The chain has TRBV28 and TRBJ2-5; 11 bases are shared with TRBD2. The J segment lost 7 bases and the V segment lost 5 bases, leaving 15 bases of the junction unmatched. Germline-derived CDR1 and CDR2 are MDHEN and SYDVKM. The CDR3 loop spans 17 amino acids. This CDR3 is CASSQPSGRSGKGTQYF. The CDR3 coding sequence is TGTGCCAGCAGTCAGCCTAGCGGGAGGAGCGGGAAGGGGACCCAGTACTTC.

This clone was counted a single time. This chain uses TRBV3-1 (or the pseudogene TRBV3-2) with TRBJ2-3, with D possibly TRBD1 on 6 matching bases. The V end lost 2 bases, the J end lost 6 bases, and 12 bases lay between the germline ends. This CDR3 region has 14 residues. Germline V lookup: CDR1 LGHDT, CDR2 YNNKEL (reference sequence). The CDR3 nucleotides are TGTGCCAGCAGCCAATTAACAAGGGGGGATACGCAGTATTTT. It codes for CASSQLTRGDTQYF.